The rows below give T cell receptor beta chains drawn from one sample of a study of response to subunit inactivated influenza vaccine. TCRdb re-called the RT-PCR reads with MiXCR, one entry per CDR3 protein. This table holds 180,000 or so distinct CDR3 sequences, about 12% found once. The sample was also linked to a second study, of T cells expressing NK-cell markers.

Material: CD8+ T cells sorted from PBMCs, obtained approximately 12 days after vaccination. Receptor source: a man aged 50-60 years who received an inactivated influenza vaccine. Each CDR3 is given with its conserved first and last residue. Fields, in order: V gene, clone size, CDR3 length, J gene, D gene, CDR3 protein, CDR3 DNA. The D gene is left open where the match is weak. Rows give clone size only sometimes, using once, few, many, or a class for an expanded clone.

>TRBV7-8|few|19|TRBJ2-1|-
CASSLRSPWGRLEDNEQFF
TGTGCCAGCAGCTTACGATCTCCTTGGGGGAGACTAGAAGACAATGAGCAGTTCTTC
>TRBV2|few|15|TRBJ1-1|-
CASRPTTGLNTEAFF
TGTGCCAGCAGACCTACTACAGGGTTGAACACTGAAGCTTTCTTT
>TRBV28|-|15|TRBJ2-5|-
CASSLTLGSKETQYF
TGTGCCAGCAGTTTAACTCTAGGATCAAAAGAGACCCAGTACTTC
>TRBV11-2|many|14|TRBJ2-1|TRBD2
CASSIAGGPYEQFF
TGTGCCAGCAGCATAGCGGGGGGGCCTTATGAGCAGTTCTTC
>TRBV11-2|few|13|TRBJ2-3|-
CASSARDLDTQYF
TGTGCCAGCAGCGCCCGGGACTTAGATACGCAGTATTTT
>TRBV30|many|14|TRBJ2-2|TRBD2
CAWSLAEPAGELFF
TGTGCCTGGAGTCTAGCGGAACCGGCCGGGGAGCTGTTTTTT
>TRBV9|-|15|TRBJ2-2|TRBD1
CASSGQGDDTGELFF
TGTGCCAGCAGCGGACAGGGGGACGACACCGGGGAGCTGTTTTTT
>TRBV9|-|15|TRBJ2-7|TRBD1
CASSLGPGQTYEQYF
TGTGCCAGCAGCCTCGGTCCGGGACAGACCTACGAGCAGTACTTC
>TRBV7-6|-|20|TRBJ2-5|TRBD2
CASSPMFSGPLSSSQETQYF
TGTGCCAGCAGCCCTATGTTTAGCGGGCCCTTATCCTCGAGCCAAGAGACCCAGTACTTC
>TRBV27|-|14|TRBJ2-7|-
CASSFGQSVGEQYF
TGTGCCAGCAGTTTTGGGCAGTCGGTAGGCGAGCAGTACTTC
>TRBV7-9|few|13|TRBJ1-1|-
CASSSSGVSEAFF
TGTGCCAGCAGCTCGTCCGGGGTCTCTGAAGCTTTCTTT
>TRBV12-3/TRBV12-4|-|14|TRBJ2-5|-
CASSLPGGSETQYF
TGTGCCAGCAGCCTACCCGGGGGATCGGAGACCCAGTACTTC
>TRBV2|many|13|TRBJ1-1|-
CASRAGGYTEAFF
TGTGCCAGCAGGGCCGGAGGGTATACTGAAGCTTTCTTT
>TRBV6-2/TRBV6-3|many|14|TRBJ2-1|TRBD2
CASSYGASGIEQFF
TGTGCCAGCAGTTACGGGGCTAGCGGGATTGAGCAGTTCTTC
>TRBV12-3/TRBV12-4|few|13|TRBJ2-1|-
CASQRDRPNEQFF
TGTGCCAGCCAAAGGGACCGCCCCAATGAGCAGTTCTTC
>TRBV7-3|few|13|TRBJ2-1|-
CASSLNVAYEQFF
TGTGCCAGCAGCTTAAATGTCGCCTATGAGCAGTTCTTC
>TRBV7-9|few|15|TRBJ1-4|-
CASSRGTGPDEKLFF
TGTGCCAGCAGCCGAGGGACCGGGCCCGATGAAAAACTGTTTTTT
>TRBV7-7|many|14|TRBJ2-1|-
CASSPLGSYNEQFF
TGTGCTAGCAGCCCCCTCGGCTCCTACAATGAGCAGTTCTTC
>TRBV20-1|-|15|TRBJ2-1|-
CSASWRKVPYNEQFF
TGCAGTGCTAGTTGGCGGAAGGTTCCCTACAATGAGCAGTTCTTC
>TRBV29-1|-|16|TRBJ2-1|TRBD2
CSVAGGTSGRVNEQFF
TGCAGCGTTGCGGGGGGGACTAGCGGGAGAGTGAATGAGCAGTTCTTC
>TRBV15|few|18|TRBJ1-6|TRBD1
CATSRWDSTTRSTSPLHF
TGTGCCACCAGCAGATGGGACAGCACCACCCGTAGTACTTCACCCCTCCACTTT
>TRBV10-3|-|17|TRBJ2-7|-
CAISESTRDKSSYEQYF
TGTGCCATCAGTGAGTCGACTCGGGACAAGAGCTCCTACGAGCAGTACTTC
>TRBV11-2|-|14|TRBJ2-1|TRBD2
CASTSLAGYNEQFF
TGTGCCAGCACCTCACTAGCGGGGTACAATGAGCAGTTCTTC
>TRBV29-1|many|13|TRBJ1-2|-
CSVEGQGVSGYTF
TGCAGCGTTGAAGGGCAGGGCGTAAGTGGCTACACCTTC
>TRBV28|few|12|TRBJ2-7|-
CASSFPPREQYF
TGTGCCAGCAGTTTCCCCCCTAGGGAGCAGTACTTC
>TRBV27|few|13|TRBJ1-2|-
CASSFAGDYGYTF
TGTGCCAGCAGTTTCGCGGGTGACTATGGCTACACCTTC
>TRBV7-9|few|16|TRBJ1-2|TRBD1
CASRTSLPGTGDGYTF
TGTGCCAGCAGAACGTCCCTTCCCGGGACAGGGGATGGCTACACCTTC
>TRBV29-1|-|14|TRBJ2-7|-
CSVEGEGQIYEQYF
TGCAGCGTTGAAGGTGAAGGACAGATCTACGAGCAGTACTTC
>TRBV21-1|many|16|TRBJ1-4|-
CASSKGRKGVDEKLFF
TGTGCCAGCAGCAAAGGGAGGAAAGGGGTTGATGAAAAACTGTTTTTT
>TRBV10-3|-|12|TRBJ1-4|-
CAISESNEKLFF
TGTGCCATCAGTGAGTCGAATGAAAAACTGTTTTTT
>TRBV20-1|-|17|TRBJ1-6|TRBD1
CSAEDRVRISYNSPLHF
TGCAGTGCCGAAGACAGGGTCCGCATCTCCTATAATTCACCCCTCCACTTT
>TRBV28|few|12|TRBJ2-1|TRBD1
CASNPGGFEQFF
TGTGCCAGCAACCCAGGGGGTTTTGAGCAGTTCTTC
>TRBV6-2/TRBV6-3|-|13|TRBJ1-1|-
CASRRGESTEAFF
TGTGCCAGCAGGAGGGGCGAAAGCACTGAAGCTTTCTTT
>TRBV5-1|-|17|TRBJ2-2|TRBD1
CASSYAPRTGDTGELFF
TGCGCCAGCAGCTACGCCCCCCGGACAGGAGACACCGGGGAGCTGTTTTTT
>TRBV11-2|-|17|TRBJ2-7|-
CASSPLPGLQRVDEQYF
TGTGCCAGCAGCCCTCTTCCGGGACTCCAAAGGGTGGACGAGCAGTACTTC
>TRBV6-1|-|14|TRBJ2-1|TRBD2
CASSPGTSFNEQFF
TGTGCCAGCAGTCCCGGGACTAGCTTCAATGAGCAGTTCTTC
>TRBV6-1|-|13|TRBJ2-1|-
CASSQRRVHEQFF
TGTGCCAGCAGCCAAAGACGCGTCCATGAGCAGTTCTTC
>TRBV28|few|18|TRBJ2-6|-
CASSFGYYQGSGANVLTF
TGTGCCAGCAGTTTTGGGTACTATCAGGGCTCTGGGGCCAACGTCCTGACTTTC
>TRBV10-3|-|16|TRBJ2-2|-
CAIFGTLTSNTGELFF
TGTGCCATCTTTGGGACTCTAACCTCCAACACCGGGGAGCTGTTTTTT
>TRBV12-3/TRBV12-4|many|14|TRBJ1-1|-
CASSLSRWRTEAFF
TGTGCCAGCAGTTTATCCCGCTGGAGGACTGAAGCTTTCTTT
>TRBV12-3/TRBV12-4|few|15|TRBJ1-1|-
CASNPDGGLNTEAFF
TGTGCCAGCAATCCGGACGGGGGGCTGAACACTGAAGCTTTCTTT
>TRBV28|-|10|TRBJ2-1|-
CASSFREQFF
TGTGCCAGCAGTTTCCGGGAGCAGTTCTTC
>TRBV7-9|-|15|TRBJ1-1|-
CASSAGGLVATEAFF
TGTGCCAGCAGCGCTGGGGGCCTAGTCGCCACTGAAGCTTTCTTT
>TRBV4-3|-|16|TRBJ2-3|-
CASSQDEGPSTDTQYF
TGCGCCAGCAGCCAAGATGAGGGGCCCAGCACAGATACGCAGTATTTT
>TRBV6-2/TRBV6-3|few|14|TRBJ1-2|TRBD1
CASSHRTGDYGYTF
TGTGCCAGCAGCCACCGGACAGGAGACTATGGCTACACCTTC
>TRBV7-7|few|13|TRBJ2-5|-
CASSLSEQETQYF
TGTGCCAGCAGCTTATCGGAGCAAGAGACCCAGTACTTC
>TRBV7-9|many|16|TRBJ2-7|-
CASSSGGGQSPYEQYF
TGTGCCAGCAGCTCGGGAGGGGGACAGTCACCCTACGAGCAGTACTTC
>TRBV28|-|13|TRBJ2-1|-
CASSLKEYNEQFF
TGTGCCAGCAGTTTAAAAGAGTACAATGAGCAGTTCTTC
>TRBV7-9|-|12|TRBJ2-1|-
CASSLRINEQFF
TGTGCCAGCAGCTTACGAATTAATGAGCAGTTCTTC
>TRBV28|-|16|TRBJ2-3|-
CASSWATSRDLDTQYF
TGTGCCAGCAGTTGGGCCACTAGCAGGGATTTGGATACGCAGTATTTT
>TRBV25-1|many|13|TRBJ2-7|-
CASSEWVTHEQYF
TGTGCCAGCAGTGAATGGGTGACTCACGAGCAGTACTTC
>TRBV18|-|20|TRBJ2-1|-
CASSPDLGVPSMNSYNEQFF
TGTGCCAGCTCACCCGATCTAGGGGTCCCGAGCATGAACTCCTACAATGAGCAGTTCTTC
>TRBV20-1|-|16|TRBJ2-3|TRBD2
CSAITWASGSTDTQYF
TGCAGTGCGATTACCTGGGCTAGCGGGAGCACAGATACGCAGTATTTT
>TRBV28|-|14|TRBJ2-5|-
CASSPRDWQETQYF
TGTGCCAGCAGTCCCCGGGACTGGCAAGAGACCCAGTACTTC